This is a list of T cell receptor beta chains from one sample in a study of technical replicates of blood from a few donors. The table came from immunoSEQ multiplex PCR; TCRdb's copy has only in-frame clones and leaves some out. In the table there are 55,000 to 60,000 clones, roughly 95% of which are singletons. The sample comprised PBMCs. These receptors originate from a human donor in good health. Some clones in this sample may be carry-over from other donors' samples. The CDR3 runs from the conserved cysteine through the conserved F or W. The order of the fields is D gene, clone size, J gene, CDR3 length, V gene, CDR3 DNA, CDR3 protein. D genes are given only for firm matches. Expanded clones get a size class; other rows say once, few or many, or leave the size out.

D: -; size: -; J: TRBJ1-6; length: 12; V: TRBV30; DNA: TGTGCCTGGGCCCTGCTCCGAAATACTCTCCACTTT; CDR3: CAWALLRNTLHF
D: -; size: -; J: TRBJ2-3; length: 18; V: TRBV7-9; DNA: TGTGCCAGCAGCTCGGCCCTTGTTGCGGAGATTAGCACAGATACGCAGTATTTT; CDR3: CASSSALVAEISTDTQYF
D: -; size: once; J: TRBJ2-5; length: 17; V: TRBV7-9; DNA: TGTGCCAGCAGCCCGCCCGATCGGACTTCCCCCCAAGAGACCCAGTACTTC; CDR3: CASSPPDRTSPQETQYF
D: TRBD1; size: -; J: TRBJ1-3; length: 14; V: TRBV6-5; DNA: TGTGCCAGCAGCCTCAGGGGGCTTGGAAACACCATATATTTT; CDR3: CASSLRGLGNTIYF
D: -; size: -; J: TRBJ1-2; length: 14; V: TRBV4-3; DNA: TGCGCCAGCAGCCAAGATCGTTACAGCTCTGGCTACACCTTC; CDR3: CASSQDRYSSGYTF
D: TRBD1; size: -; J: TRBJ1-2; length: 16; V: TRBV4-2; DNA: TGTGCCAGCAGCCCGAGTGACAGGGGCCCTAACTATGGCTACACCTTC; CDR3: CASSPSDRGPNYGYTF
D: TRBD1; size: -; J: TRBJ2-7; length: 11; V: TRBV6-5; DNA: TGTGCCACGACAGGGTACGGCGAGCAGTACTTC; CDR3: CATTGYGEQYF
D: TRBD1; size: -; J: TRBJ1-1; length: 13; V: TRBV10-3; DNA: TGTGCCATCAGCGGGACAGGGAACACTGAAGCTTTCTTT; CDR3: CAISGTGNTEAFF
D: -; size: -; J: TRBJ1-1; length: 16; V: TRBV4-3; DNA: TGCGCCAGCAGCCAAGGATTGGGGGCCCTAGGGACTGAAGCTTTCTTT; CDR3: CASSQGLGALGTEAFF
D: TRBD1; size: -; J: TRBJ1-5; length: 14; V: TRBV6-5; DNA: TGTGCCAGCAGTCGGACAGGGCTAGGGCAGCCCCAGCATTTT; CDR3: CASSRTGLGQPQHF
D: TRBD2; size: -; J: TRBJ2-3; length: 16; V: TRBV6-1; DNA: TGTGCCAGCAGTGACCGACCAGCGGGAGTGACAGATACGCAGTATTTT; CDR3: CASSDRPAGVTDTQYF